Detailed here is one T cell receptor (beta chain). This sample is part of a study of blood T cell repertoires in COVID-19. Across the whole study: Samples came from the United States, Italy and Spain, spanning acute and convalescent COVID-19.

Authors' processing steps: Reference gene primer amplification yielded estimated nucleated cell counts. The assay was immunoSEQ multiplex PCR, and TCRdb's table has in-frame clones only and misses some. V, J and clone size derive from that table, while D and trimming were established from the DNA sequence. The sample has 50,000 to 70,000 clones, approximately 87% seen once. The TCR was taken from a man in his 60s with active or convalescent COVID-19. The source material was peripheral blood.

The CDR3 nucleotides read TGCAGCGCAAGTCCCGGGACAGGTACCTCCTACAATGAGCAGTTCTTC. Amino acids: CSASPGTGTSYNEQFF. The chain has TRBV29-1 and TRBJ2-1, with 8 bases identical to TRBD1. The germline V gene encodes CDR1 SQVTM and CDR2 ANQGSEA. This CDR3 has 16 residues. V shed 7 bases, J shed 0 bases, and the junction held 11 bases outside the gene matches.